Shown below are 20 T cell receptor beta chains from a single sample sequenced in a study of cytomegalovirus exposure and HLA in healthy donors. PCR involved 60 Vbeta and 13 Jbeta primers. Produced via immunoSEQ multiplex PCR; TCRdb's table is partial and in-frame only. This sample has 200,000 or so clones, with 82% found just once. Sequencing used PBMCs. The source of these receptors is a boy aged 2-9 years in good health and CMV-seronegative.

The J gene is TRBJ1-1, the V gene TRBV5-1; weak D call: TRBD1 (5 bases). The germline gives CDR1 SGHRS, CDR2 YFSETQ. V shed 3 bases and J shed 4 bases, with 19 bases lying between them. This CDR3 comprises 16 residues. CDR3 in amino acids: CASSWGGLGGVTEAFF. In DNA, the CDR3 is TGCGCCAGCAGCTGGGGGGGACTCGGAGGGGTCACTGAAGCTTTCTTT.

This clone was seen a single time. CDR3 region: CAISESSESSYNEQFF. The CDR3 DNA sequence: TGTGCCATCAGTGAGTCTAGCGAGAGCTCCTACAATGAGCAGTTCTTC. This chain links TRBV10-3 with TRBJ2-1, with D possibly matching TRBD2 (5 bases). The CDR3 contains 16 residues. The germline CDR1 and CDR2 sequences are ENHRY and SYGVKD. Trimming took off 0 bases at V and 0 bases at J, with 9 bases between the two ends.

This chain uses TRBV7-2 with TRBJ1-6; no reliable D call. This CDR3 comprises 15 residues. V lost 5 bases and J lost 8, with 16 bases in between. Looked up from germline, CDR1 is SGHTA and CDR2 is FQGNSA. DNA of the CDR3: TGTGCCAGCAGCGGAGACGGAACATGGGATTCACCCCTCCACTTT. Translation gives CASSGDGTWDSPLHF.

The CDR3 protein is CASSSPGTSYGYTF. CDR3 coding DNA: TGTGCCAGTAGTTCGCCCGGGACAAGCTATGGCTACACCTTC. The chain carries TRBV19 and TRBJ1-2; D is perhaps TRBD1 (6 bases). The CDR3 spans 14 residues. Germline V gives CDR1 LNHDA, CDR2 SQIVND (reference sequence). The V end lost 5 bases, the J end lost 4 bases, and 14 bases lay between the germline ends. The whole variable domain, remainder taken from reference TRBV19 and TRBJ1-2, is DGGITQSPKYLFRKEGQNVTLSCEQNLNHDAMYWYRQDPGQGLRLIYYSQIVNDFQKGDIAEGYSVSREKKESFPLTVTSAQKNPTAFYLCASSSPGTSYGYTFGSGTRLTVV.

Written as DNA, the CDR3 is TGCGCCAGCAGCTCTGCGGGGGCGACAGATACGCAGTATTTT. Encoded protein: CASSSAGATDTQYF. This rearrangement joins TRBV5-1 to TRBJ2-3; TRBD2 might be the D (7 bases). The germline gives CDR1 SGHRS, CDR2 YFSETQ. Trimming took 3 bases from V and 3 from J, leaving 11 bases between them. The CDR3 loop spans 14 amino acids. The full variable domain, with the rest looked up from reference TRBV5-1 and TRBJ2-3, is KAGVTQTPRYLIKTRGQQVTLSCSPISGHRSVSWYQQTPGQGLQFLFEYFSETQRNKGNFPGRFSGRQFSNSRSEMNVSTLELGDSALYLCASSSAGATDTQYFGPGTRLTVL.

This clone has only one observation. In DNA form, the CDR3 reads TGCGCCAGCAGCTTCGCAGTGACTAACTATGGCTACACCTTC. It codes for CASSFAVTNYGYTF. J is TRBJ1-2 and V is TRBV5-1; D is ambiguous. V lost 2 bases to trimming and J lost 0 bases, with 8 bases between them. The germline CDR1 and CDR2 sequences are SGHRS and YFSETQ. This CDR3 contains 14 residues.

CDR3 in amino acids: CASSQAEGQGDYEQYF. The CDR3 DNA reads as TGTGCCAGCAGCCAAGCGGAGGGACAGGGGGACTACGAGCAGTACTTC. The chain has TRBV4-2 and TRBJ2-7; 11 nucleotides line up with TRBD1. The J segment lost 3 bases and the V segment lost 1 base, leaving 5 bases of the junction unmatched. This CDR3 is 16 amino acids long. Germline lookup yields CDR1 LGHNA and CDR2 YNFKEQ.

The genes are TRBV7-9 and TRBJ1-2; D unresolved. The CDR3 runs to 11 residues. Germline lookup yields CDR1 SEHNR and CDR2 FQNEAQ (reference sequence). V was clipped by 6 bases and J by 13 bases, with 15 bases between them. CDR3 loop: CASSSDLSFTF. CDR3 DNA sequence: TGTGCCAGCAGTTCGGACTTATCGTTCACCTTC.

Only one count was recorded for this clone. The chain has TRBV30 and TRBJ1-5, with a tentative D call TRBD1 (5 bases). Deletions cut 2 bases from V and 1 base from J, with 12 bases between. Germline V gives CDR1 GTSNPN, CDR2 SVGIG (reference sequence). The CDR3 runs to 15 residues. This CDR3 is CAWSPRGLSNQPQHF. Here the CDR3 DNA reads TGTGCCTGGAGTCCTAGGGGTCTAAGCAATCAGCCCCAGCATTTT.

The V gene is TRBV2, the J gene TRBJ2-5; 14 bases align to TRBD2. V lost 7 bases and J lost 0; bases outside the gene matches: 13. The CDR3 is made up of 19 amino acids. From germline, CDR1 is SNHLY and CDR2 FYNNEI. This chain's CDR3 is CASTTEVGLAGGHQETQYF. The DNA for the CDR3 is TGTGCCAGCACAACTGAGGTTGGACTAGCGGGGGGCCACCAAGAGACCCAGTACTTC.

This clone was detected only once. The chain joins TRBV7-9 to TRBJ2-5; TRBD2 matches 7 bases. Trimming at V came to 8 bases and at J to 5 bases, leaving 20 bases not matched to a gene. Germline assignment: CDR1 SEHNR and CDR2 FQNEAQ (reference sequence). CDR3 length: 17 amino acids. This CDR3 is CASGWVEKLAIPETQYF. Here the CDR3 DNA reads TGTGCCAGCGGTTGGGTGGAGAAACTAGCGATCCCCGAGACCCAGTACTTC.

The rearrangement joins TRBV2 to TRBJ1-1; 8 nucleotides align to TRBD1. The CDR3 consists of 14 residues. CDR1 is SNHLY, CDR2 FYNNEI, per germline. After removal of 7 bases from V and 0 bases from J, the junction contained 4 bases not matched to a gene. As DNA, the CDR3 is TGTGCCAGCATCCTGGACAGGGTGAACACTGAAGCTTTCTTT. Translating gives CASILDRVNTEAFF.

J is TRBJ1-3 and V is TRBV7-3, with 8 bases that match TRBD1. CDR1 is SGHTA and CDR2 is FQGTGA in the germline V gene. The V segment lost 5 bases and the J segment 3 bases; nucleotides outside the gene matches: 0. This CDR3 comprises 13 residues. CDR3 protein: CASSDRGGNTIYF. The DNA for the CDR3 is TGTGCCAGCAGCGACAGGGGTGGAAACACCATATATTTT. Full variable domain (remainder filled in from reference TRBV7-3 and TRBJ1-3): GAGVSQTPSNKVTEKGKYVELRCDPISGHTALYWYRQSLGQGPEFLIYFQGTGAADDSGLPNDRFFAVRPEGSVSTLKIQRTERGDSAVYLCASSDRGGNTIYFGEGSWLTVV.

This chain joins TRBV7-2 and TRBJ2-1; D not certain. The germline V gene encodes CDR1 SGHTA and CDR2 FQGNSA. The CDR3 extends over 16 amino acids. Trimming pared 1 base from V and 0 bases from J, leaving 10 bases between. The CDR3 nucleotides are TGTGCCAGCAGCTTAGTTGCGTACTCCTCCTACAATGAGCAGTTCTTC. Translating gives CASSLVAYSSYNEQFF.

CDR3 DNA sequence: TGTGCCAGCAGCCCGGGACAGGGAAACACCATATATTTT. Protein product: CASSPGQGNTIYF. The chain links TRBV11-3 to TRBJ1-3, with 7 bases aligning to TRBD1. Trimming removed 5 bases from V and 4 bases from J; junction bases left unmatched: 2. The CDR3 spans 13 residues. Germline CDR1 SGHNT, CDR2 YENEEA. The full variable domain, with the rest looked up from reference TRBV11-3 and TRBJ1-3, is EAGVVQSPRYKIIEKKQPVAFWCNPISGHNTLYWYLQNLGQGPELLIRYENEEAVDDSQLPKDRFSAERLKGVDSTLKIQPAELGDSAVYLCASSPGQGNTIYFGEGSWLTVV.

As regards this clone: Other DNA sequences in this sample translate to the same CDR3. The CDR3 DNA follows: TGCGCCAGCAGCCCACTACCCCCGGGTCTTAGCGTCGAACTTCAAGAGACCCAGTACTTC. Translating gives CASSPLPPGLSVELQETQYF. This chain links TRBV5-1 with TRBJ2-5, with D maybe TRBD2 (5 bases). Trimming took off 4 bases at V and 2 bases at J, with 30 bases between the two ends. From germline, CDR1 is SGHRS and CDR2 YFSETQ. The CDR3 contains 20 residues.

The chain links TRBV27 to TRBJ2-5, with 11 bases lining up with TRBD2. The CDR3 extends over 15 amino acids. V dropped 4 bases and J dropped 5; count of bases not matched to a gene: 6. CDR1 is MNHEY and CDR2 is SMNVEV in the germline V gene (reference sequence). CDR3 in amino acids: CASSSLAGGGETQYF. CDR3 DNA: TGTGCCAGCAGTTCCCTAGCGGGGGGAGGTGAGACCCAGTACTTC.

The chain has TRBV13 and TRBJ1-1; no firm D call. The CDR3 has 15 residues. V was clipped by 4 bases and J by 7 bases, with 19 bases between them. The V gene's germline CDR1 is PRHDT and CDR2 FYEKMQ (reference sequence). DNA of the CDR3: TGTGCCAGCAGCTCCCGGGTTCGGGATACGGGTGAAGCTTTCTTT. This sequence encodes CASSSRVRDTGEAFF.

CDR3 nucleotide sequence: TGCAGCGTCATCTTGGGGGCCGAACGCCAGTACTTC. It yields the protein CSVILGAERQYF. V gene TRBV29-1 combines with J gene TRBJ2-5; maybe TRBD1 (6 bases). Germline CDR1 SQVTM, CDR2 ANQGSEA. Trimming cost V 6 bases and J 10 bases, with 18 bases left between them. CDR3 length: 12 amino acids.

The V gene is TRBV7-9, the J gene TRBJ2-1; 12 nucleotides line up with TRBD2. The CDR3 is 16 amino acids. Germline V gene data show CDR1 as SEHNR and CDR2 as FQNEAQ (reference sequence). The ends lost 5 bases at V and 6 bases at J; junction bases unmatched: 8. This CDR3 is CASSPRLAGDLNEQFF. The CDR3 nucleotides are TGTGCCAGCAGCCCGAGACTAGCGGGGGACCTCAATGAGCAGTTCTTC.